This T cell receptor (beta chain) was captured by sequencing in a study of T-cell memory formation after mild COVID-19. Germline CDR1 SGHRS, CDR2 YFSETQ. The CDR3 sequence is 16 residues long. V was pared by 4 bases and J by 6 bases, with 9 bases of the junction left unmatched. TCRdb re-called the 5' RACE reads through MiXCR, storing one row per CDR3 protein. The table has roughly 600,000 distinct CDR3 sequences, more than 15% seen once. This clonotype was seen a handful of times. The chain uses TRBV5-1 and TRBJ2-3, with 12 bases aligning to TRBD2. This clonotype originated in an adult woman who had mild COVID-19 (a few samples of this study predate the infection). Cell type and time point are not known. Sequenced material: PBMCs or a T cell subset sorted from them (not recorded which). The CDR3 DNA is TGCGCCAGCAGCGCAGCTAGCGGGGGGGCCACCGATACGCAGTATTTT. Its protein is CASSAASGGATDTQYF.